This T cell receptor (beta chain) was sequenced during a study of blood T cell repertoires in COVID-19. Study information: Samples of COVID-19 (acute and convalescent) were obtained from the United States, Italy and Spain. Sources were T cells, B-cell-depleted T cells, or PBMCs; the material itself was cDNA or gDNA.

Original processing notes: Amplification of reference gene primers was used by the study to estimate nucleated cell counts. Measured with immunoSEQ multiplex PCR; TCRdb has only the in-frame clones, and not every one. The V and J calls and clone size come from that table; D and trimming were worked out from the DNA. Of 300,000 to 400,000 clones listed, more than 75% are singletons. During active infection, Seattle patients enrolled and were then monitored through disease. V lost 5 bases and J lost 5; bases outside the gene matches: 11. The CDR3 runs 18 residues. The germline V gene encodes CDR1 SGHTA and CDR2 FQGNSA.

The clonotype comes from a woman aged 45-59 years with COVID-19, enrolled during active disease. The material sequenced was peripheral blood. The V and J genes are TRBV7-2 and TRBJ2-5; TRBD2 aligns across 16 bases. CDR3 nucleotide sequence: TGTGCCAGCAGCCGTACCGGGACTAGCGGGAGGGCCATGGAGACCCAGTACTTC. Translating it yields CASSRTGTSGRAMETQYF.